The entry below describes one TCR beta chain. Samples each had at least 5 micrograms of total RNA extracted. This sample was included in a study of blood T cells in healthy people across ages. With V trimmed by 5 bases and J by 1 base, 11 bases remained unmatched. This CDR3 comprises 19 residues. A second PCR of roughly 7 to 11 cycles used a sample-barcoded 5' primer and a J-beta primer mix. TCRdb independently ran MiXCR on the 5' RACE reads; one entry per CDR3 protein. There are about 1.8 million distinct CDR3 sequences in the sample; just under 50% occur only once, and more than 2% lies in the top ten.

The sequenced sample was blood. This receptor was obtained from a woman between 40 and 55 years old in good health. The chain combines TRBV12-3 or TRBV12-4 with TRBJ2-6; 10 bases map to TRBD1. The CDR3, as DNA: TGTGCCAGCAGTCCCTTGATGGGGGACAGGGGATCTGGGGCCAACGTCCTGACTTTC. Translation: CASSPLMGDRGSGANVLTF.